This record concerns one T cell receptor (beta chain) sequence. What it binds is unknown. The CDR3 is 13 residues long. Trimming removed 8 bases from V and 1 base from J, with 11 bases in between. From germline, CDR1 is SNHLY and CDR2 FYNNEI. CD45RO-negative, CCR7-selected cells formed the naive CD8 fraction, which excluded terminally differentiated effector memory CD45RA+ cells. This record comes from a study of shared clonotypes between healthy human individuals. Study-wide results and caveats: Generally, naive subsets (rather than memory subsets) showed larger estimated richness. With a handful of donors compared, 4% to 5.5% of naive CD4 clonotypes were shared.

This was a deep-level run. A roughly 200 ng quantity of DNA, around 30,000 T cell genomes, went into the sorted-subset replicate PCRs. The table came from immunoSEQ multiplex PCR; TCRdb's copy has only in-frame clones and leaves some out. The top ten clones hold more than 1.5% of a sample with around 1.9 million clones, 90% to 95% of them seen once. Material: naive CD8+ T cells from PBMCs. V usage is TRBV2 and J usage is TRBJ1-1; D unclear. The clonotype comes from a man aged 18 to 30 in good health. Some clones in this sample may be carry-over from other donors' samples. The CDR3 spells CASAPEGNTEAFF. CDR3 DNA: TGTGCCAGCGCGCCGGAGGGGAACACTGAAGCTTTCTTT.